Below are 24 T cell receptor beta chains sequenced from a single sample in a study of T cell responses to AZD1222 COVID-19 vaccine (dated by TCRdb to the early 2020s). The method behind the library was the immunoSEQ multiplex PCR assay. Here the immuneACCESS table is served through TCRdb, limited to in-frame sequences with V and J called. Missing clones are a known gap in these copies; in checked studies unresolved V genes cover under half, and the rest lacks a known reason. The sample records 200,000 or so clones, over 70% of which are singletons. Of the sample, about 3% is held by the ten largest clones. The sample's time point label, decoded: baseline before first vaccination. Sample treatment or condition, as interpreted from the label and publication: meningococcal conjugate vaccine given as trial control. Sequencing was performed on peripheral blood, taken on day 0 of MenACWY control vaccination. The source of these receptors is an adult in good health.

The V and J genes are TRBV19 and TRBJ2-4; D possibly corresponds to TRBD2 (6 bases). The CDR3 totals 15 residues. CDR1 and CDR2 (germline): LNHDA, SQIVND (reference sequence). The V end was cut by 5 bases, the J end by 8 bases, with 19 bases between. CDR3 in DNA: TGTGCCAGTAGTTCAGTGGCGGGATTATCGGACATTCAGTACTTC. Translation: CASSSVAGLSDIQYF.

This clone was picked up one time. This sequence joins TRBV6-5 and TRBJ1-1; D gene unclear. The CDR3 contains 16 residues. The germline CDR1 and CDR2 sequences are MNHEY and SVGAGI. Deletions cut 0 bases from V and 1 base from J, with 12 bases between. The CDR3 region is CASSYSLAPRNTEAFF. CDR3 bases: TGTGCCAGCAGTTACTCGTTGGCGCCGAGGAACACTGAAGCTTTCTTT.

The sample holds one count of this clone. This sequence joins TRBV30 and TRBJ1-3, with D tentatively TRBD1 (6 bases). The CDR3 consists of 13 residues. CDR1 GTSNPN and CDR2 SVGIG come from the germline V gene (reference sequence). V was cut by 3 bases and J by 4 bases, with 10 bases left in between. CDR3 bases: TGTGCCTGGAGCAGGGGCGCAGGAAACACCATATATTTT. Translating it yields CAWSRGAGNTIYF.

The V and J genes are TRBV7-2 and TRBJ1-1, with 9 nucleotides matching TRBD1. The germline CDR1 and CDR2 sequences are SGHTA and FQGNSA. The CDR3 has 17 residues. V shed 3 bases, J shed 3 bases, and the junction held 11 bases outside the gene matches. As DNA, the CDR3 is TGTGCCAGCAGCTTGTCGTACAGGGGGCCTTCACACACTGAAGCTTTCTTT. Encoded protein: CASSLSYRGPSHTEAFF.

The rearrangement links TRBV28 to TRBJ2-2; 11 positions match TRBD2. J gave up 1 base and V 6 bases, and 4 bases lay outside the gene matches. This CDR3 has 16 amino acids. The germline CDR1 and CDR2 sequences are MDHEN and SYDVKM. For the CDR3, the DNA is TGTGCCAGCAGAAATGGACTAGCGGGGAACACCGGGGAGCTGTTTTTT. This sequence encodes CASRNGLAGNTGELFF. Full variable domain (remainder filled in from reference TRBV28 and TRBJ2-2): DVKVTQSSRYLVKRTGEKVFLECVQDMDHENMFWYRQDPGLGLRLIYFSYDVKMKEKGDIPEGYSVSREKKERFSLILESASTNQTSMYLCASRNGLAGNTGELFFGEGSRLTVL.

For this clone: The same CDR3 also results from other DNA sequences found in this sample. V is TRBV29-1 and J is TRBJ2-5, with a possible D match to TRBD1 (5 bases). The V end lost 4 bases, the J end lost 2 bases, and 8 bases lay between the germline ends. Germline values: CDR1 SQVTM, CDR2 ANQGSEA. The CDR3 is 12 residues long. The CDR3 spells CSVGPGQETQYF. As DNA, the CDR3 is TGCAGCGTTGGTCCAGGGCAAGAGACCCAGTACTTC.

The chain employs TRBV6-5 and TRBJ1-4; 12 bases fit TRBD1. CDR1 MNHEY and CDR2 SVGAGI come from the germline V gene. The junction had 6 bases not matched to a gene; V was cut back by 0 bases and J by 10 bases. The CDR3 is made up of 16 amino acids. In DNA form, the CDR3 reads TGTGCCAGCAGTTACTCAAAAGCGGGACAGGGGGCAAAACTGTTTTTT. Amino acid sequence: CASSYSKAGQGAKLFF.

The chain recombines TRBV4-2 with TRBJ1-2; 8 bases match TRBD1. Per the germline V gene, CDR1 is LGHNA and CDR2 is YNFKEQ. The trim removed 0 bases at V and 6 bases at J, leaving 9 bases unmatched. This CDR3 is 16 amino acids long. In DNA form, the CDR3 reads TGTGCCAGCAGCCAAGATATTGGCAGGGGGCTCGATGGCTACACCTTC. It translates to CASSQDIGRGLDGYTF.

CDR3 sequence: CASSSDRGYTF. As DNA, the CDR3 is TGTGCCAGCAGCAGCGACAGGGGCTACACCTTC. The chain uses TRBV21-1 and TRBJ1-2; TRBD1 is the table's D call, not checked against the DNA. TRBV21-1 is a documented pseudogene. The CDR3 spans 11 residues.

This chain links TRBV9 with TRBJ2-1, with 14 bases fitting TRBD2. The V gene's germline CDR1 is SGDLS and CDR2 YYNGEE. The J segment lost 10 bases and the V segment lost 5 bases, leaving 8 bases of the junction unmatched. The CDR3 loop spans 15 amino acids. The CDR3 loop is CASSPSGLAGAEQFF. The CDR3 nucleotides read TGTGCCAGCAGTCCGTCGGGACTAGCGGGAGCGGAGCAGTTCTTC.

The sample holds one count of this clone. This sequence joins TRBV2 and TRBJ2-5; tentatively, D is TRBD2 (6 bases). The CDR3 consists of 15 residues. V dropped 4 bases and J dropped 5 bases, with 17 bases sitting between them. CDR1 SNHLY and CDR2 FYNNEI come from the germline V gene. The CDR3 DNA reads as TGTGCCAGCAGTGCGTCCGGGACTTACAGGGAGACCCAGTACTTC. Translating gives CASSASGTYRETQYF.

The chain uses TRBV5-6 and TRBJ2-7; 10 bases are a match to TRBD1. The germline V gene encodes CDR1 SGHDT and CDR2 YYEEEE. Unmatched junction bases numbered 12, after V lost 5 bases and J lost 7 bases. The CDR3 loop spans 15 amino acids. This CDR3 is CASSFPGQGNLEQYF. The CDR3 region has the DNA TGTGCCAGCAGTTTCCCGGGACAGGGGAATCTGGAGCAGTACTTC.

The rearrangement links TRBV6-1 to TRBJ1-4; no definite D call. The CDR3 is 14 amino acids. CDR1 is MNHNS, CDR2 SASEGT, per germline. Trimming took 2 bases from V and 8 from J, leaving 12 bases between them. The CDR3 nucleotides are TGTGCCAGCAGTGAAATGGGATCGATGGAAAAACTGTTTTTT. It is translated as CASSEMGSMEKLFF.

This clone appeared once. This chain uses TRBV11-2 with TRBJ2-1, with D perhaps TRBD2 (6 bases). CDR1 and CDR2 from the germline V gene are SGHAT and FQNNGV. There are 15 residues in the CDR3. V lost 6 bases to trimming and J lost 6 bases, with 18 bases between them. The CDR3 loop is CASSSPGDGFNEQFF. CDR3 sequence (DNA): TGTGCCAGCAGTTCCCCGGGGGACGGCTTCAATGAGCAGTTCTTC.

With respect to this clone: This CDR3 is also generated by other DNA sequences in the sample. The gene calls are TRBV27 and TRBJ1-2, with a weak D call TRBD1 (6 bases). This CDR3 spans 13 amino acids. With 5 bases removed from V and 2 bases from J, the gap between germline ends came to 9 bases. CDR1 is MNHEY, CDR2 SMNVEV, per germline (reference sequence). CDR3 residues: CASSPTGNYGYTF. CDR3 bases: TGTGCCAGCAGTCCGACAGGAAACTATGGCTACACCTTC.

The chain joins TRBV9 to TRBJ2-2; D gene uncertain. This CDR3 has 15 residues. V was trimmed by 4 bases and J by 2 bases, leaving 12 bases between them. Germline CDR1 is SGDLS and CDR2 is YYNGEE. The CDR3 coding sequence is TGTGCCAGCAGCCTCAGCGTGAGTAACACCGGGGAGCTGTTTTTT. The encoded protein is CASSLSVSNTGELFF.

The CDR3 DNA is TGTGCCAGCAGTGAAACTACAGTTAATTCACCCCTCCACTTT. It encodes CASSETTVNSPLHF. This chain uses TRBV2 with TRBJ1-6; no clear D. The V end was cut by 2 bases, the J end by 6 bases, with 8 bases between. The V gene's germline CDR1 is SNHLY and CDR2 FYNNEI. The CDR3 has 14 residues.

This rearrangement joins TRBV19 to TRBJ1-4; D unclear. CDR1 LNHDA and CDR2 SQIVND come from the germline V gene (reference sequence). V lost 5 bases to trimming and J lost 8 bases, with 27 bases between them. This CDR3 spans 18 amino acids. CDR3: CASSPIFTTKAWEEKLFF. In DNA, the CDR3 is TGTGCCAGTAGTCCGATTTTTACCACGAAAGCTTGGGAAGAAAAACTGTTTTTT. Based on the CDR3 plus reference TRBV19 and TRBJ1-4, the full variable domain is DGGITQSPKYLFRKEGQNVTLSCEQNLNHDAMYWYRQDPGQGLRLIYYSQIVNDFQKGDIAEGYSVSREKKESFPLTVTSAQKNPTAFYLCASSPIFTTKAWEEKLFFGSGTQLSVL.

This clone was picked up a small number of times. This CDR3 is CSASFQGAGQPQHF. In DNA, the CDR3 is TGCAGTGCTAGTTTTCAGGGGGCAGGTCAGCCCCAGCATTTT. V is TRBV20-1 and J is TRBJ1-5; 8 nucleotides agree with TRBD1. Germline values: CDR1 DFQATT, CDR2 SNEGSKA (reference sequence). There are 14 residues in the CDR3. The J segment lost 6 bases and the V segment lost 3 bases, leaving 7 bases of the junction unmatched.

This clone came up once. The chain joins TRBV12-5 to TRBJ2-3; 12 bases are a match to TRBD1. Germline loops: CDR1 LGHNT, CDR2 FRNRAP. With V trimmed by 1 base and J by 7 bases, 3 bases remained unmatched. The CDR3 has 15 amino acids. CDR3 residues: CASGLAGTGGHTQYF. As DNA, the CDR3 is TGTGCTAGTGGTTTGGCCGGGACAGGGGGCCATACGCAGTATTTT.

The chain carries TRBV9 and TRBJ2-2, with 9 bases matching TRBD1. In germline, CDR1 is SGDLS, CDR2 YYNGEE. J lost 2 bases, V lost 3 bases, and 8 bases had no gene match. This CDR3 has 17 amino acids. As DNA, the CDR3 is TGTGCCAGCAGCGCACGTAGGGACAGGGCTAACACCGGGGAGCTGTTTTTT. This codes for CASSARRDRANTGELFF. Together with reference TRBV9 and TRBJ2-2, the CDR3 gives the full variable domain: DSGVTQTPKHLITATGQRVTLRCSPRSGDLSVYWYQQSLDQGLQFLIQYYNGEERAKGNILERFSAQQFPDLHSELNLSSLELGDSALYFCASSARRDRANTGELFFGEGSRLTVL.

The gene calls are TRBV27 and TRBJ2-7, with D perhaps matching TRBD1 (5 bases). The CDR3 has 14 residues. V lost 8 bases, J lost 6 bases, and 20 bases lay in between. Germline CDR1 and CDR2: MNHEY and SMNVEV (reference sequence). CDR3 coding DNA: TGTGCCAGCCTTAAGACACTTGGGGCTGGCGAGCAGTACTTC. This encodes CASLKTLGAGEQYF.

The V and J genes are TRBV5-4 and TRBJ2-7, with no clear D. This CDR3 contains 15 residues. Germline V gives CDR1 SGHNT, CDR2 YYREEE (reference sequence). Trimming cost V 1 base and J 0 bases, with 11 bases left between them. The DNA for the CDR3 is TGTGCCAGCAGCTTGATGGGCCGGAGCTCCTACGAGCAGTACTTC. Residues: CASSLMGRSSYEQYF.

The gene calls are TRBV28 and TRBJ1-2; tentatively, D is TRBD1 (5 bases). CDR3 length: 14 residues. The V and J ends lost 6 bases and 3 bases respectively, with 14 bases between them. The V gene's germline CDR1 is MDHEN and CDR2 SYDVKM. CDR3 in DNA: TGTGCCAGCAGCCGCCCTGTAGGGGACTATGGCTACACCTTC. This encodes CASSRPVGDYGYTF.